Sequencing of this T cell receptor (beta chain) was carried out in a study of blood T cell repertoires in COVID-19 (TCRdb year 2020). In the study overall: The collaborator samples originated in the United States, Italy and Spain and spanned the acute and convalescent phases of COVID-19. The material from the prospective study consisted of cDNA or gDNA derived from T cells, B-cell-depleted T cells, or PBMCs. The dataset comprised deeply sampled blood TCRbeta repertoires from subjects exposed to, actively infected with, or recovered from COVID-19. A freely available public database, intended as a resource for researchers studying the immune response to SARS-CoV-2, is where the repertoires were released. Samples came from the ongoing ImmuneRACE study (first 160 participants) plus 1,254 subjects from 6 global collaborators. A de-identified subject ID, COVID-19 status, age in years and sex were almost always included in the sample metadata. HLA class I and class II types, where available, came from metadata supplied by the sample provider rather than from assay-based typing. What the authors observed across the whole study: How much clinical and demographic metadata was included differed by source and by participant, and the metadata was provided uncurated.

TCRbeta CDR3 regions were amplified from genomic DNA using the immunoSEQ Assay, a bias-controlled multiplex PCR. The study's processing was this. The number of nucleated cells in each sample was estimated from the amplification of reference gene primers within the assay. To quantify the absolute abundance of each unique TCRbeta CDR3 rearrangement, sequence reads were collapsed and filtered. For each sample, productive Simpson clonality was calculated as the square root of Simpson's diversity index across productive rearrangements. The immuneACCESS repertoire file appears here via TCRdb, limited to in-frame rearrangements. These files lack a portion of the clones; in checked studies, under half of the deficit traces to unresolved V genes, and the cause of the others is not known. The V and J calls and clone size are taken from that table; D and trimming were inferred from the DNA. The sample table contains approximately 410,000 clones; only one count was recorded for around 86% of them. 1.4% to 1.5% of the sample lies in the top ten.

Relative to germline, V is missing 5 bases and J is missing 0 bases, with 6 bases of the junction outside any gene match. The CDR3 starts with the cysteine, ends with the phenylalanine, and has 15 residues. The retained sequence is limited to the CDR3, 45 bases, with the frame set at the first base. The germline V gene provides CDR1 MNHEY and CDR2 SVGAGI. On this clone: The antigen this receptor binds is unknown. Nothing much larger sits one base from this clone, and base qualities are not available.

Each collaborating institution followed its own protocols to collect whole blood in K2EDTA tubes. For TCRbeta analysis, collaborators shipped samples in one of three forms: frozen whole blood, isolated PBMCs, or DNA extracted from either of those sample types. This receptor chain uses TRBV6-5 and TRBJ2-7; 8 bases in the middle match TRBD1. The sequence was obtained from a woman in her 30s with active or convalescent COVID-19. Source material: peripheral blood. The nucleotide sequence is given as TGTGCCAGCAGTAATACAGGGGGGTTCTCCTACGAGCAGTACTTC. It encodes CASSNTGGFSYEQYF.